The 14 T cell receptor beta chains reported below all come from one sample, sequenced in a study of blood T cell repertoires in COVID-19. Produced via immunoSEQ multiplex PCR; TCRdb's table is partial and in-frame only. The profile shows 250,000 to 300,000 clones, about 86% of them singletons. Sequenced: peripheral blood. These receptors were taken from a man in his late teens or twenties with active or convalescent COVID-19.

This chain uses TRBV29-1 with TRBJ1-1; D is undetermined. This CDR3 contains 11 residues. Trimming stripped 4 bases from V and 11 bases from J, with 14 bases between. Germline V gives CDR1 SQVTM, CDR2 ANQGSEA. The chain's CDR3 is CSVVIVQWAFF. Written as DNA, the CDR3 is TGCAGCGTTGTCATAGTTCAATGGGCTTTCTTT.

The chain links TRBV5-5 to TRBJ2-7; TRBD2 is a possible D gene (5 bases). The CDR3 has 13 amino acids. From germline, CDR1 is SGHKS and CDR2 YYEKEE (reference sequence). V shed 0 bases and J shed 6 bases, with 10 bases lying between them. CDR3 sequence (DNA): TGTGCCAGCAGCTTGGGAGTCGGGGTCGAGCAGTACTTC. It codes for CASSLGVGVEQYF.

The chain links TRBV4-2 to TRBJ2-7, with D perhaps matching TRBD2 (5 bases). The germline V and J ends were trimmed by 4 bases and 2 bases, with 12 bases remaining between them. Looked up from germline, CDR1 is LGHNA and CDR2 is YNFKEQ. The CDR3 has 14 residues. The CDR3 region has the DNA TGTGCCAGCAGCCCGGGGTCCTTCACCTACGAGCAGTACTTC. Its translation is CASSPGSFTYEQYF.

In its sample, this clone was seen a few times. This sequence joins TRBV7-9 and TRBJ1-1; perhaps TRBD1 as D (5 bases). V was clipped by 4 bases and J by 4 bases, with 13 bases between them. CDR1 SEHNR and CDR2 FQNEAQ come from the germline V gene (reference sequence). The CDR3 is 14 amino acids. This CDR3 reads CASSSSGGGTEAFF. As DNA, the CDR3 is TGTGCCAGCAGCTCATCCGGGGGAGGCACTGAAGCTTTCTTT.

V is TRBV11-3 and J is TRBJ2-1; 8 bases are shared with TRBD1. The CDR3 sequence is 15 residues long. Germline V CDR1 and CDR2: SGHNT, YENEEA. V lost 5 bases and J lost 3; bases outside the gene matches: 6. The CDR3 loop is CASSLRGQDYNEQFF. The CDR3 DNA follows: TGTGCCAGCAGCCTCCGGGGACAGGACTACAATGAGCAGTTCTTC. The full variable domain, rest sourced from reference TRBV11-3 and TRBJ2-1, is EAGVVQSPRYKIIEKKQPVAFWCNPISGHNTLYWYLQNLGQGPELLIRYENEEAVDDSQLPKDRFSAERLKGVDSTLKIQPAELGDSAVYLCASSLRGQDYNEQFFGPGTRLTVL.

The chain is built from TRBV12-3 or TRBV12-4 and TRBJ1-1; no clear D. The V end lost 3 bases, the J end lost 9 bases, and 11 bases lay between the germline ends. The CDR3 spans 12 residues. CDR3 bases: TGTGCCAGCAGTTTCCAGGCCTTGAAAGCTTTCTTT. Amino acids: CASSFQALKAFF.

This clone was recorded once. V gene TRBV19 combines with J gene TRBJ2-7; 10 positions match TRBD2. This CDR3 is built from 15 residues. V shed 5 bases and J 6 bases; nucleotides not matched to a gene: 10. Germline CDR1 reads LNHDA; CDR2 reads SQIVND (reference sequence). This chain's CDR3 is CASSPSGSVLGEQYF. The CDR3 DNA is TGTGCCAGTAGTCCTAGCGGGAGCGTGTTAGGCGAGCAGTACTTC.

The V gene is TRBV27, the J gene TRBJ2-7; 7 bases line up with TRBD2. Trimming at V came to 8 bases and at J to 8 bases, leaving 24 bases not matched to a gene. The CDR3 extends over 17 amino acids. In germline, CDR1 is MNHEY, CDR2 SMNVEV (reference sequence). The CDR3 spells CASGLSRIGGTVSKQYF. The CDR3 bases are TGTGCCAGCGGCCTCAGCCGCATCGGGGGGACGGTAAGCAAGCAGTACTTC.

The chain joins TRBV12-3 or TRBV12-4 to TRBJ1-2, with D possibly being TRBD1 (6 bases). This CDR3 spans 12 amino acids. V lost 4 bases, J lost 13 bases, and 16 bases lay in between. The CDR3 DNA sequence: TGTGCCAGCAGTTCCGGACAGCCCGCTCGCACCTTC. Protein: CASSSGQPARTF.

This rearrangement joins TRBV3-1 (or the pseudogene TRBV3-2) to TRBJ1-6; TRBD1 might be the D (6 bases). Trimming removed 3 bases from V and 6 bases from J, with 12 bases in between. Germline CDR1 and CDR2: LGHDT and YNNKEL (reference sequence). The CDR3 covers 15 residues. In DNA, the CDR3 is TGTGCCAGCAGCCACGCCGGGACACCTAATTCACCCCTCCACTTT. Translation: CASSHAGTPNSPLHF.

V gene TRBV12-3 or TRBV12-4 combines with J gene TRBJ2-7; TRBD1 might be the D (5 bases). The CDR3 totals 13 residues. Trimming shortened V by 2 bases and J by 5 bases, and 10 bases separated the two germline ends. CDR3 DNA sequence: TGTGCCAGCAGTTTAAGGGGCTACAACGAGCAGTACTTC. Translated: CASSLRGYNEQYF.

This clone appeared a single time. The rearrangement links TRBV2 to TRBJ2-3; no clear D gene. V lost 9 bases, J lost 4 bases, and 17 bases lay in between. Germline-derived CDR1 and CDR2 are SNHLY and FYNNEI. The CDR3 sequence is 14 residues long. The CDR3 region has the DNA TGTGCCAGTAACGGTCCCCATCAGGCAGATACGCAGTATTTT. It yields the protein CASNGPHQADTQYF.

The gene calls are TRBV20-1 and TRBJ1-2, with no clear D. Per the germline V gene, CDR1 is DFQATT and CDR2 is SNEGSKA (reference sequence). Trimming cost V 3 bases and J 2 bases, with 13 bases left between them. CDR3 length: 14 amino acids. The CDR3 DNA is TGCAGTGCTAGTCCTCGAGATTACAACTATGGCTACACCTTC. Its translation: CSASPRDYNYGYTF.

In this sample, this clone turned up a few times. The gene calls are TRBV6-5 and TRBJ1-1, with 9 bases aligning to TRBD1. Trimming took 5 bases from V and 11 from J; bases not matched to a gene: 9. This CDR3 has 13 amino acids. The germline V gene has CDR1 MNHEY and CDR2 SVGAGI. CDR3 sequence: CASSTDRGVWAFF. CDR3 DNA sequence: TGTGCCAGCAGTACTGACAGGGGGGTTTGGGCTTTCTTT.